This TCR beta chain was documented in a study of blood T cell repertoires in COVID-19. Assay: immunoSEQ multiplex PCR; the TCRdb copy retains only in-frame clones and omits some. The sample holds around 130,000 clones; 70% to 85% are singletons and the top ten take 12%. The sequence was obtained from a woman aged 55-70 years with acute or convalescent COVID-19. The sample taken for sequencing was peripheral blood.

The CDR3 nucleotides are TGTGCCAGCACCCAAGGAGGCCGACCGAACACTGAAGCTTTCTTT. This encodes CASTQGGRPNTEAFF. The gene calls are TRBV2 and TRBJ1-1; D gene uncertain. In germline, CDR1 is SNHLY, CDR2 FYNNEI. Trimming removed 7 bases at V and 1 base at J, with 16 bases between. The CDR3 runs 15 residues.